Presented here are 10 T cell receptor beta chains from one specimen sequenced in a study of T cell clonality in common variable immunodeficiency. The table came from immunoSEQ multiplex PCR; TCRdb's copy has only in-frame clones and leaves some out. In total the sample includes under 45,000 clones, none of them seen once. Sequencing was performed on peripheral blood mononuclear cells. The receptors here all came from a person between 18 and 75 years old in good health.

This clone came up many times. Read data end 3 residues before the CDR3 end; the end is taken from the germline J gene. The chain carries TRBV20-1 and TRBJ1-6; 10 positions match TRBD1. Germline V gene data show CDR1 as DFQATT and CDR2 as SNEGSKA (reference sequence). The V gene end was trimmed by 0 bases and the J gene end by 7 bases; junction bases not matched to a gene: 6. The CDR3 sequence is 16 residues long. CDR3 bases read: TGCAGTGCTAGAGACCTAGGACAGGGGGTAAATTCACCC. As protein: CSARDLGQGVNSP. The full CDR3 protein is CSARDLGQGVNSPLHF.

At least ten counts were recorded for this clone. The read ends 3 residues shy of where the CDR3 ends; the end is completed using the germline J gene. The chain is built from TRBV4-1 and TRBJ2-7; D might be TRBD2 (5 bases). CDR1 is MGHRA and CDR2 is YSYEKL in the germline V gene. Trimming left V 1 base short and J 5 bases short, with 12 bases between. The CDR3 consists of 14 residues. The CDR3 spells CASSQVVRVDEQYF. CDR3 bases read: TGCGCCAGCAGCCAAGTTGTGCGGGTTGACGAG.

This clone has a handful of counts. At one end, the junction sequence differs from germline, possibly due to a read error. The read halts 3 residues ahead of the CDR3 end, with the missing end drawn from the germline J gene. The chain recombines TRBV6-2 or TRBV6-3 with TRBJ1-1; D is possibly TRBD1 (5 bases). Germline lookup yields CDR1 MNHEY and CDR2 SVGEGT. The CDR3 is 16 residues long. The CDR3 reads CAGSSHQGRGNTEAFF. The CDR3 bases that were read are TGTGCCGGCAGTTCCCACCAGGGCAGAGGTAACACTGAA.

In this sample, this clone turned up many times. The read terminates 3 residues ahead of where the CDR3 ends, so the germline J gene completes it. The V gene is TRBV5-1, the J gene TRBJ2-5, with 11 bases that match TRBD1. Losses at the gene ends were 4 bases for V and 4 bases for J; bases not matched to a gene: 3. The CDR3 is made up of 14 amino acids. Germline V gives CDR1 SGHRS, CDR2 YFSETQ. CDR3 DNA (partial): TGCGCCAGCAGCACCGGGACAGGGGGAGAGACC. Its protein product is CASSTGTGGET. In full, the CDR3 is CASSTGTGGETQYF.

This clone was recorded many times. Read coverage stops 3 residues before the CDR3 terminus; the germline J gene supplies the remainder. The chain joins TRBV4-2 to TRBJ2-7, with TRBD2 matching over 7 bases. J gave up 2 bases and V 0 bases, and 19 bases lay outside the gene matches. The CDR3 spans 20 residues. Germline CDR1 and CDR2: LGHNA and YNFKEQ. Incomplete CDR3 DNA: TGTGCCAGCAGCCAAGATCAAGGGCGCTCTCGGGGGGACCCTCCCTACGAG. Encoded protein: CASSQDQGRSRGDPPYE. The whole CDR3 region reads CASSQDQGRSRGDPPYEQYF.

With regard to this clone: The read falls 3 residues short of the CDR3 end, and the missing part is taken from the germline J gene. This chain joins TRBV20-1 and TRBJ2-3, with D possibly matching TRBD2 (6 bases). The CDR3 length is 14 residues. Germline V gene lookup returns CDR1 DFQATT and CDR2 SNEGSKA (reference sequence). The CDR3 is CSARGITSNQPQYF. The part of the CDR3 DNA that was read is TGCAGTGCTAGAGGAATTACTAGCAATCAGCCG.

This clone was seen many times. The part of the CDR3 DNA that was read is TGTGCCTGGAGTGTATTCGGTGAA. Its translation is CAWSVFGE. The entire CDR3 protein is CAWSVFGEAFF. This chain connects TRBV30 to TRBJ1-1; D is unresolved. From the germline J gene comes the end of the CDR3, since the read stops 3 residues before it. Germline CDR1 is GTSNPN and CDR2 is SVGIG (reference sequence). With 0 bases removed from V and 7 bases from J, the gap between germline ends came to 6 bases. This CDR3 contains 11 residues. The complete variable domain, with remaining parts taken from reference TRBV30 and TRBJ1-1, reads SQTIHQWPATLVQPVGSPLSLECTVEGTSNPNLYWYRQAAGRGLQLLFYSVGIGQISSEVPQNLSASRPQDRQFILSSKKLLLSDSGFYLCAWSVFGEAFFGQGTRLTVV.

In this sample, this clone turned up many times. The CDR3 end falls 3 residues outside the read, so it is completed with the germline J gene. The genes are TRBV10-3 and TRBJ1-1, with D maybe TRBD1 (5 bases). The germline V gene encodes CDR1 ENHRY and CDR2 SYGVKD. The CDR3 sequence is 13 residues long. The germline V and J ends were trimmed by 7 bases and 1 base, with 10 bases remaining between them. The part of the CDR3 DNA that was read is TGTGCCATCAACCAGGGTAAGAACACTGAA. Amino acids: CAINQGKNTE. The whole CDR3 protein is CAINQGKNTEAFF.

This clone was detected only a few times. The read stops 3 residues short of the end of the CDR3; the missing end is completed from the germline J gene. The chain recombines TRBV2 with TRBJ1-1, with 9 bases fitting TRBD1. V shed 4 bases and J 3 bases; nucleotides not matched to a gene: 0. The germline V gene has CDR1 SNHLY and CDR2 FYNNEI. There are 13 residues in the CDR3. The CDR3 loop reads CASSGDRDTEAFF. The CDR3 DNA, read in part, is TGTGCCAGCAGTGGGGACAGGGACACTGAA.

Many counts were recorded for this clone. The missing CDR3 end, 3 residues past where the read stops, is filled in from the germline J gene. The chain has TRBV10-3 and TRBJ2-5; D unresolved. In germline, CDR1 is ENHRY, CDR2 SYGVKD. The CDR3 loop spans 13 amino acids. The germline V and J ends were trimmed by 7 bases and 5 bases, with 14 bases remaining between them. CDR3 loop: CAIKRDLQETQYF. The sequenced part of the CDR3 DNA is TGTGCCATCAAGAGAGACCTACAGGAGACC.